This is a list of T cell receptor beta chains from one sample in a study of Ad26.COV2.S vaccination and SARS-CoV-2 variants. Clones were read by immunoSEQ multiplex PCR, and TCRdb kept only the in-frame ones, dropping some. The sample shows roughly 680,000 clones, around 89% of them seen only once. This specimen consisted of peripheral blood, obtained in a trial of Ad26.COV2.S vaccine versus placebo. These receptors all stem from a person between 18 and 60 years old who received the Ad26.COV2.S COVID-19 vaccine or a placebo. Both conserved end residues are part of each CDR3. The D gene is left open where the match is weak. Size tells how often a clone was seen (once, few, many) or the class of an expanded clone, and some rows leave it out.

-	TRBJ1-2	TRBV6-5	-	TGTGCCAGCAGCCCACCTGGGGGGCGTATCTATGGCTACACCTTC	CASSPPGGRIYGYTF
-	TRBJ1-3	TRBV5-1	-	TGCGCCAGCAGCTTAACCTCTGGAAACACCATATATTTT	CASSLTSGNTIYF
TRBD1	TRBJ1-4	TRBV9	once	TGTGCCAGCAGCGCCACAGGGGGCTTCTCGGAAAAACTGTTTTTT	CASSATGGFSEKLFF
TRBD1	TRBJ2-2	TRBV4-2	-	TGTGCCAGCAGCCCCGGGACAGCTCCGAACACCGGGGAGCTGTTTTTT	CASSPGTAPNTGELFF
TRBD1	TRBJ1-1	TRBV7-9	-	TGTGCCAGCAGCTTAACAATGACAGGGCCAACTTTCTTT	CASSLTMTGPTFF
-	TRBJ2-3	TRBV19	-	TGTGCCAGTAGTCTAGGACAGTTTACAGATACGCAGTATTTT	CASSLGQFTDTQYF
-	TRBJ2-5	TRBV25-1	-	TGTGCCAGCAGGGACACAAATCAAGAGACCCAGTACTTC	CASRDTNQETQYF
TRBD2	TRBJ2-3	TRBV7-9	-	TGTGCCAGCAGCTTAGGGGCTAGCGGGAGAACAGCGCAGTATTTT	CASSLGASGRTAQYF
TRBD2	TRBJ2-7	TRBV7-9	-	TGTGCCAGCAGTAGACTAGCGGCGCCCGACTTTGAGCAGTACTTC	CASSRLAAPDFEQYF
TRBD1	TRBJ2-1	TRBV3-1/TRBV3-2	-	TGTGCCAGCAGCCAAGACAGGGGGAGAGAGTTCTTC	CASSQDRGREFF
TRBD2	TRBJ2-7	TRBV12-3/TRBV12-4	-	TGTGCCAGCCGGACTAGCTCTGCCGAGCAGTACTTC	CASRTSSAEQYF
-	TRBJ1-1	TRBV4-1	-	TGCGCCAGCAGCCAGCCCCCCGCTGAAGCTTTCTTT	CASSQPPAEAFF
-	TRBJ2-2	TRBV15	-	TGTGCCACCAGCGGGGGCGGGAGAAACCCAACCGGGGAGCTGTTTTTT	CATSGGGRNPTGELFF
-	TRBJ2-5	TRBV1	-	TGCACCAGCAGCCGCGGGGCGCAAGAGACCCAGTACTTC	CTSSRGAQETQYF
-	TRBJ2-1	TRBV29-1	-	TGCAGCGTTGAAGGCGGACTGCAACACAATGAGCAGTTCTTC	CSVEGGLQHNEQFF
-	TRBJ1-2	TRBV5-1	-	TGCGCCAGCAGCTTACAGGGATATGGCTACACCTTC	CASSLQGYGYTF
-	TRBJ2-7	TRBV7-2	-	TGTGCCAGCAGCTTGGGCCCTATCGGCGGGGTCTCCTACGAGCAGTACTTC	CASSLGPIGGVSYEQYF
-	TRBJ1-1	TRBV20-1	-	TGCAGTGCTTGTGACTCCGTGATGAACACTGAAGCTTTCTTT	CSACDSVMNTEAFF
-	TRBJ2-7	TRBV10-3	-	TGTGCCACCCGCGAGGGGACGCAGCCCTACGAGCAGTACTTC	CATREGTQPYEQYF
-	TRBJ2-3	TRBV3-1/TRBV3-2	-	TGTGCCAGCAGCCACCTGGACAGCCGCACAGATACGCAGTATTTT	CASSHLDSRTDTQYF
-	TRBJ2-1	TRBV29-1	-	TGCAGCGGTCGGACGAGCTCCTACAATGAGCAGTTCTTC	CSGRTSSYNEQFF
-	TRBJ2-6	TRBV19	-	TGTGCCAGTAGCGTAAGCTCTGGGGCCAACGTCCTGACTTTC	CASSVSSGANVLTF
TRBD1	TRBJ2-1	TRBV10-2	-	TGCGCCAGCATCCCCGAGCAGGGGGTCTACAATGAGCAGTTCTTC	CASIPEQGVYNEQFF
TRBD2	TRBJ2-2	TRBV6-6	-	TGTGCCAGCTCTCTGCGGGGGGACACCGGGGAGCTGTTTTTT	CASSLRGDTGELFF
TRBD2	TRBJ2-5	TRBV5-1	-	TGCGCCAGCAGCTCAGACTTAGCGGGAGGGGGAGAGACCCAGTACTTC	CASSSDLAGGGETQYF
-	TRBJ1-1	TRBV7-2	-	TGTGCCAGCAGCATAGATCAGAACACTGAAGCTTTCTTT	CASSIDQNTEAFF
-	TRBJ2-5	TRBV5-4	-	TGTGCCAGCAGCCTAATTACTTCAGAGACCCAGTACTTC	CASSLITSETQYF
-	TRBJ1-2	TRBV14	-	TGTGCCAGCAGCCAAGACGGAGCGGATGGCTACACCTTC	CASSQDGADGYTF
-	TRBJ1-1	TRBV6-2/TRBV6-3	-	TGTGCCAGCAGTTTCTCAGGGAGGGCCAAAGCTTTCTTT	CASSFSGRAKAFF
TRBD1	TRBJ2-7	TRBV2	-	TGTGCCAGCAAGGACAGGGGATACGAGCAGTACTTC	CASKDRGYEQYF
-	TRBJ2-7	TRBV4-1	once	TGCGCCAGCAGCCAAGATAAGTTAGCCCTCTCGCCCTACGAGCAGTACTTC	CASSQDKLALSPYEQYF
-	TRBJ2-5	TRBV7-2	-	TGTGCCAGCAGCCCAAGCAGGGCCGGGGGGCATGAGACCCAGTACTTC	CASSPSRAGGHETQYF
TRBD2	TRBJ2-5	TRBV7-2	-	TGTGCCAGCAGCTTAGCTGGGGCGGGGGGGCCGCAAGAGACCCAGTACTTC	CASSLAGAGGPQETQYF
TRBD2	TRBJ2-1	TRBV19	-	TGTGCCAGTAGGCCCCGGGGGAGGGGCCGCAGGTCCTACAATGAGCAGTTCTTC	CASRPRGRGRRSYNEQFF
-	TRBJ2-1	TRBV3-1/TRBV3-2	-	TGTGCCAGCAGCCCCCCCCAGCGGGCACGGGTGTACAATGAGCAGTTCTTC	CASSPPQRARVYNEQFF
-	TRBJ1-5	TRBV10-3	few	TGTGCCATCAGTGATAGCAATCAGCCCCAGCATTTT	CAISDSNQPQHF
TRBD2	TRBJ2-1	TRBV6-5	-	TGTGCCAGCGAGCGGACTAGCGGGAGTTACAATGAGCAGTTCTTC	CASERTSGSYNEQFF
-	TRBJ2-2	TRBV2	-	TGTGCCAGCTCCCCTTGGAATCCGAACACCGGGGAGCTGTTTTTT	CASSPWNPNTGELFF
TRBD1	TRBJ2-7	TRBV4-1	-	TGCGCCAGCAGCCAAGAGGACAGGGTTACCCACGAGCAGTACTTC	CASSQEDRVTHEQYF
-	TRBJ2-5	TRBV3-1/TRBV3-2	-	TGTGCCAGCAGCCAAGACTTGGGGCAAGAGACCCAGTACTTC	CASSQDLGQETQYF
TRBD1	TRBJ2-7	TRBV19	-	TGTGCCAGTAGTATCGGGACAGCCAACTACGAGCAGTACTTC	CASSIGTANYEQYF
TRBD1	TRBJ1-3	TRBV18	-	TGTGCCAGCTCACCAACCGGGACAGTAAGCTCTGGAAACACCATATATTTT	CASSPTGTVSSGNTIYF
TRBD1	TRBJ1-1	TRBV12-5	-	TGTGCTAGTGGAAGGACAGGGGGCCGCACTGAAGCTTTCTTT	CASGRTGGRTEAFF
TRBD2	TRBJ2-1	TRBV7-2	-	TGTGCCAGCAGCGGCGGGAGGGCGGTTGAGCAGTTCTTC	CASSGGRAVEQFF
-	TRBJ2-7	TRBV18	-	TGTGCCAGCTCACCAACATTGGCCTCCTACGAGCAGTACTTC	CASSPTLASYEQYF
TRBD1	TRBJ1-2	TRBV3-1/TRBV3-2	-	TGTGCCAGCAGCTGGGGACAGGAAAACTATGGCTACACCTTC	CASSWGQENYGYTF
-	TRBJ1-5	TRBV6-5	-	TGTGCCAGCAGCCAGGGGAATAGCAATCAGCCCCAGCATTTT	CASSQGNSNQPQHF
-	TRBJ1-1	TRBV18	-	TGTGCCAGCTCACGCGACCAGAACACTGAAGCTTTCTTT	CASSRDQNTEAFF
-	TRBJ2-1	TRBV18	-	TGTGCCAGCTCACCGGACTCCCGGGGGAATGAGCAGTTCTTC	CASSPDSRGNEQFF
-	TRBJ2-7	TRBV7-2	-	TGTGCCAGCAGTTCCCGTTACGAGCAGTACTTC	CASSSRYEQYF